This TCR beta chain is drawn from a study of blood T cells in healthy people across ages (dated by TCRdb to the mid-2010s). About the investigation overall: Template switching captured roughly one uniquely barcoded TCR beta cDNA molecule per two T cells in model experiments. To track age-related changes in TCR beta repertoire diversity, the study relied on deep sequencing normalized with unique cDNA molecular identifiers. Four age groups were formed from the donors: young (average 16 years), middle-aged (around 39), aged (more than 55) and long-lived (roughly 88). To avoid experimental bias, donors of different ages were randomly spread across the sequencing lanes. For two donors (one aged 18 to 30 and one aged 80 or older), the study analyzed two additional independent replicas of 1 million unique cDNA reads from the same blood draw.

Library construction relied on 5' RACE. TCRdb names Illumina HiSeq 2500 as the instrument used. A second PCR of 7 to 11 cycles was performed with a sample-barcoded 5' primer and a J-beta primer mix. A unique molecular identifier was introduced onto each TCR beta cDNA molecule by a template-switch 5' adaptor carrying 12 random nucleotides. Each sample yielded at least 2.5 million CDR3-containing paired-end reads. First-strand cDNA was synthesized from all RNA with the Mint cDNA synthesis kit, primed by a TRBC-specific oligonucleotide. Following uracil-DNA glycosylase treatment, all cDNA underwent a first 18-cycle PCR with the universal primers M1SS and BC2_uni_R. The original pipeline was this. Normalization of each sample was performed by random selection of 1 million high-quality reads, each carrying a distinct molecular identifier. Reads sharing molecular identifiers were discarded rather than binned into consensus sequences. MiTCR, with a Q25 quality threshold and the strictest error-elimination algorithm, was used for CDR3 identification, clonotype clustering and error correction. A nonparametric unseen species model with Euler transformation was used to estimate lower-bound total TCR beta diversity. Clones were called with MiXCR by TCRdb after fastp trimmed the public reads at Q25, and only in-frame beta chains were retained. Merged by CDR3 protein, the rows form single entries marked with the most common genes and DNA. The V and J calls reflect TCRdb's pipeline rather than the authors' work. For this sample there are approximately 1.5 million distinct CDR3 sequences; about 35% appear just once. The ten largest clonotypes hold approximately 10% of the sample.

The germline V gene (reference sequence) specifies DFQATT as CDR1 and SNEGSKA as CDR2. The junction shows trimming of 8 bases on V and 4 bases on J, and the gene matches do not reach 8 bases of it. From cysteine to phenylalanine, the CDR3 is 13 amino acids long. Of the read, only the CDR3 DNA is kept; its 39 bases are in frame from base 1. Systemically healthy Caucasian individuals from Russia, about 38 in total and aged roughly 6 to 100 years, were included as donors. Each donor gave around 9.9 milliliters of peripheral blood, collected into EDTA-treated Vacutainer tubes. PBMCs were isolated by Ficoll-Paque density-gradient centrifugation, with at least 6 million obtained per sample. Trizol reagent was used to extract total RNA from PBMCs, with at least 5.5 micrograms per sample. Naive CD45RAhigh/CD27high T cell percentages were measured by flow cytometry on a PBMC aliquot from every donor. Concerning this clonotype: No antigen is known for it. Base qualities are not at hand, and no much larger clone is one base apart.

Paper-wide results and their limitations: The long-lived group showed more naive CD4+ T cells, fewer expanded clones and increased TCR diversity than the aged group, suggesting age selection. There was a strong correlation between observed TCR beta diversity and the percentage of naive T cells measured by flow cytometry. As age increased, observed TCR beta diversity per million T cells dropped in a roughly linear way, and a significant reduction was already evident by age around 41. Donor CMV infection status was unknown, potentially confounding age-related changes in expanded clonotypes. Total diversity estimates from one million sequenced T cells were considered lower bounds and underestimates. Bulk unsorted PBMC profiling prevented conclusive comparison of naive and antigen-experienced compartments.

Sequenced input: blood. The rearrangement combines TRBV20-1 with TRBJ1-2; TRBD1 fits 9 bases in the junction. The sequence came from a woman in her 30s in good health. The nucleotide sequence is TGCAGTTTGGACAGGGGTATTTCCTATGGCTACACCTTC. It translates as CSLDRGISYGYTF.